What follows are 4 T cell receptor beta chains derived from one specimen sequenced in a study of control samples from healthy donors and cancer patients. TCRdb keeps only in-frame clones here, not all; method: immunoSEQ multiplex PCR. Counted here are approximately 130,000 clones, around 92% occurring once; the ten biggest clones make up about 40%. Material for sequencing was blood. These receptor sequences come from a man between 45 and 60 years old in good health.

The CDR3: CASSYSALPGGETQYF. For the CDR3, the DNA is TGTGCCAGCAGTTACTCAGCCCTCCCTGGTGGAGAGACCCAGTACTTC. The chain joins TRBV6-2 or TRBV6-3 to TRBJ2-5; no definite D call. V was clipped by 0 bases and J by 4 bases, with 15 bases between them. This CDR3 is 16 amino acids long. The germline gives CDR1 MNHEY, CDR2 SVGEGT.

The chain recombines TRBV5-4 with TRBJ1-1; D is uncertain. The CDR3 loop spans 13 amino acids. Trimming left V 1 base short and J 2 bases short, with 6 bases between. Germline lookup yields CDR1 SGHNT and CDR2 YYREEE (reference sequence). In DNA form, the CDR3 reads TGTGCCAGCAGCTTGACAGCTAACACTGAAGCTTTCTTT. Its translation: CASSLTANTEAFF.

This clone appeared a single time. The chain joins TRBV25-1 to TRBJ1-3; 8 bases are shared with TRBD1. J lost 3 bases, V lost 1 base, and 8 bases had no gene match. CDR1 is MGHDK and CDR2 is SYGVNS in the germline V gene. The CDR3 sequence is 17 residues long. CDR3 sequence: CASSESDRGLGGNTIYF. CDR3 DNA: TGTGCCAGCAGTGAATCCGACAGGGGTCTTGGTGGAAACACCATATATTTT.

This clone has just a few counts. This rearrangement joins TRBV2 to TRBJ1-2; D remains unclear. CDR1 is SNHLY and CDR2 is FYNNEI in the germline V gene. V was cut by 5 bases and J by 0 bases, with 7 bases left in between. This CDR3 has 13 residues. The CDR3 is CASSRGSNYGYTF. In DNA, the CDR3 is TGTGCCAGCAGTCGGGGATCTAACTATGGCTACACCTTC.